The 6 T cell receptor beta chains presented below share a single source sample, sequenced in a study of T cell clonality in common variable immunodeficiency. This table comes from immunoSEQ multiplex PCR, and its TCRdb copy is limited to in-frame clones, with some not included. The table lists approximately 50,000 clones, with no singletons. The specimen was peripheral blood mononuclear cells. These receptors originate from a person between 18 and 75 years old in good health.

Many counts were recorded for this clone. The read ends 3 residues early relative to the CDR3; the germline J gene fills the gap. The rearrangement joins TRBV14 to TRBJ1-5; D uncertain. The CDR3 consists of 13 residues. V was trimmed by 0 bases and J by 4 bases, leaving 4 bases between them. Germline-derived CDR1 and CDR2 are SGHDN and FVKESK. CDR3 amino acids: CASSQDRNQPQHF. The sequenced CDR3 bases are TGTGCCAGCAGCCAAGACAGAAATCAGCCC.

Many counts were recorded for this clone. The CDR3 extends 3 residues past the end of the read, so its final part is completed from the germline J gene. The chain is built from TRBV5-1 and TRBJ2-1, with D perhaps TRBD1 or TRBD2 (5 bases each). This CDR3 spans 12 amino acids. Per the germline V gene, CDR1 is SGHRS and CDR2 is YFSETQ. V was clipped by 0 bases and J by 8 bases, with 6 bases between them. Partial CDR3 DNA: TGCGCCAGCAGCTTGGGAGGGGATGAG. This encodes CASSLGGDE. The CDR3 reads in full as CASSLGGDEQFF.

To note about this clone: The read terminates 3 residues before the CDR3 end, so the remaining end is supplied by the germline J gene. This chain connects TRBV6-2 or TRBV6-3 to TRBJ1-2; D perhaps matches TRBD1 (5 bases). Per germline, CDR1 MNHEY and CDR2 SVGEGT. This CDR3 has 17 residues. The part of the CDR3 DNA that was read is TGTGCCAGCAGTTTCCCGGGACTAGCGGGGAGCCCCCAGGGC. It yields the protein CASSFPGLAGSPQG. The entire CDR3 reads CASSFPGLAGSPQGYTF.

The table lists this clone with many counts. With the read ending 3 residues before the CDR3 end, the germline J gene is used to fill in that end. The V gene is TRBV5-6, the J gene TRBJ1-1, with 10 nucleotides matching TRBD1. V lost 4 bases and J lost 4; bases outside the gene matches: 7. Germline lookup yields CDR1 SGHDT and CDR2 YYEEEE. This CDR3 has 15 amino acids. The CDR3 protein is CASSLRRTGGTEAFF. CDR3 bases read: TGTGCCAGCAGCCTTCGCCGGACAGGGGGCACTGAA. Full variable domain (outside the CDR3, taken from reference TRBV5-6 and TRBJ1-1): DAGVTQSPTHLIKTRGQQVTLRCSPKSGHDTVSWYQQALGQGPQFIFQYYEEEERQRGNFPDRFSGHQFPNYSSELNVNALLLGDSALYLCASSLRRTGGTEAFFGQGTRLTVV.

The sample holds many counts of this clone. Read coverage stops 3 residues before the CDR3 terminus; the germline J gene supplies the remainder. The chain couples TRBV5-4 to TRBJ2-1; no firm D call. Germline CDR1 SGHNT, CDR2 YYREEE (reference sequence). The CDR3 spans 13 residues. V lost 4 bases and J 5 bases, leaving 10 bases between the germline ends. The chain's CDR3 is CASSDKQNNEQFF. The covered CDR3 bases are TGTGCCAGCAGCGACAAACAGAACAATGAG.

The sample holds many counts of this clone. This CDR3 reads CASSLDPEGDTQYF. CDR3 DNA (partial): TGCGCCAGCAGCTTGGATCCAGAGGGAGATACG. The chain couples TRBV5-1 to TRBJ2-3, with TRBD2 as a possible D gene (5 bases). The read gets to within 3 residues of the CDR3 end, and the germline J gene fills in the rest. CDR3 size: 14 residues. The germline V and J ends were trimmed by 0 bases and 5 bases, with 10 bases remaining between them. CDR1 SGHRS and CDR2 YFSETQ come from the germline V gene.